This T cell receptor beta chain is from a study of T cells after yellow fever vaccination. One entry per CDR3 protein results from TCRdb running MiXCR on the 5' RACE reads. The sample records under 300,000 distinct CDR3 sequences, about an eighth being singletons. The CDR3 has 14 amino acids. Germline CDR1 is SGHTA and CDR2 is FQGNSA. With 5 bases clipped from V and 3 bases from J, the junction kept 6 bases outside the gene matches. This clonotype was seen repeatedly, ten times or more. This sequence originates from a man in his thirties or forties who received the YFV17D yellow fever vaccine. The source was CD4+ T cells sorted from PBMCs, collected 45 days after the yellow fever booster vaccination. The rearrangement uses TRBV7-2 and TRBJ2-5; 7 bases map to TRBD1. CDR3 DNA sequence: TGTGCCAGCAGCCCCGGGACAGCTAAAGAGACCCAGTACTTC. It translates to CASSPGTAKETQYF.